This T cell receptor beta chain was obtained from a study of T-cell memory formation after mild COVID-19. This clonotype was observed a handful of times. The antigen remains unidentified. V gave up 4 bases and J gave up 0 bases; unmatched junction bases: 11. The CDR3 extends over 17 amino acids. Germline lookup yields CDR1 LGHDT and CDR2 YNNKEL (reference sequence). Each CDR3 protein gets one entry after TCRdb re-called the 5' RACE reads with MiXCR. The table lists over 350,000 distinct CDR3 sequences, roughly 15% of them singletons. Notes on the study in general: Some clones that responded were present in memory (sampled pre-infection), which suggests cross-reactive memory joined. Of the contracting clones, CD4+ ones lay mainly in CM and EM, and CD8+ ones in EMRA. Clones contracting across day 15 to 85 had a balanced CD4/CD8 profile; later expanding clones leaned CD4+.

Sequencing was done on a sample of PBMCs or a T cell subset sorted from them (not recorded which). This TCR was recovered from a man in his late teens or twenties who had mild COVID-19 (a few samples of this study predate the infection). Cell type and time point are not known. This rearrangement joins TRBV3-1 to TRBJ2-7; 8 bases are shared with TRBD2. CDR3 sequence (DNA): TGTGCCAGCAGCCGTCAAGGGCGGGGGGCCTTCTCCTACGAGCAGTACTTC. Translated, it gives CASSRQGRGAFSYEQYF.